This record looks at one TCR beta chain sequence and its context. These data belong to a study of T cell responses to AZD1222 COVID-19 vaccine. Clones were sequenced by immunoSEQ multiplex PCR, and TCRdb holds only the in-frame ones, with some missing. The sample lists 90,000 to 100,000 clones, more than 85% occurring once. The sequence derives from an adult in good health. Specimen: peripheral blood, collected on day 0 of AZD1222 vaccination.

The CDR3 coding sequence is TGTGCCAGCAGTAGATTAGCGGGGCCGTACTACGAGCAGTACTTC. As protein: CASSRLAGPYYEQYF. The J gene is TRBJ2-7, the V gene TRBV6-6; 8 bases fit TRBD2. Germline-derived CDR1 and CDR2 are MNHNY and SVGAGI (reference sequence). Unmatched junction bases numbered 9, after V lost 5 bases and J lost 3 bases. The CDR3 is made up of 15 amino acids.